This T cell receptor (beta chain) was recovered during a study of beta chain features in type 1 diabetes. Study results and limitations: Across patients, naive, central memory and Treg TCRB repertoires exhibited apparently greater similarity than was observed across healthy donors. Within each of all four CD4+ subsets, Type 1 diabetes patients had TCRB CDR3s that were moderately but significantly shorter.

Germline V gives CDR1 GTSNPN, CDR2 SVGIG (reference sequence). This CDR3 is 16 amino acids long. J lost 6 bases, V lost 1 base, and 12 bases had no gene match. Central memory, naive, regulatory and stem cell-like memory CD4+ cells were sorted by CD45RO/CCR7/CD25/CD127/CD95/CD27. Many counts were recorded for this clone. Its antigen remains unidentified. The study reverse transcribed the entire isolated RNA, so it sequenced expressed TCRB transcripts. Repertoires were generated with immunoSEQ multiplex PCR, while TCRdb's copy carries only in-frame clones and drops some. The table records about 410,000 clones, about 15% of them present only once.

The sample consisted of naive CD4+ T cells from blood. The chain combines TRBV30 with TRBJ1-5; 7 bases are a match to TRBD1. This TCR was recovered from a man aged 25-40 years in good health. Here the CDR3 reads CAWSDVRGRWSQPQHF. The CDR3 DNA is TGTGCCTGGAGTGATGTGAGGGGGCGATGGAGTCAGCCCCAGCATTTT.